This T cell receptor beta chain was sequenced for a study of CD8 T cells in Susac syndrome. The CDR3 length is 15 residues. V shed 0 bases and J shed 4 bases, with 15 bases lying between them. Germline CDR1 and CDR2: SQVTM and ANQGSEA. The authors carried out high-throughput sequencing of TCR beta. They applied it to CD8+ and CD4+ T cells obtained from blood. The patients serving as multiple sclerosis controls were treatment-naive. They had stable or active relapsing-remitting disease and fulfilled revised McDonald criteria. Negative isolation yielded CD8+ and CD4+ T cells; FACS enriched TEMRA cells. With random hexamers, reverse transcription was performed on about 0.45 to 1 ug of RNA. The authors amplified TCR beta CDR3 across 54 Vbeta and 13 Jbeta using immunoSEQ multiplex PCR. TCRdb re-analysed the immunoSEQ multiplex PCR reads in MiXCR, keeping a single row per CDR3 protein. The sample yields about 440,000 distinct CDR3 sequences, around 85% seen once.

The TCR sequence derives from a human donor with multiple sclerosis. Specimen: CD8+ T cells from PBMCs. The chain links TRBV29-1 to TRBJ2-5, with D maybe TRBD2 (5 bases). The CDR3 protein is CSVEEGSLYTETQYF. CDR3 in DNA: TGCAGCGTTGAAGAGGGGAGCCTCTACACAGAGACCCAGTACTTC.